These 15 T cell receptor beta chains share one sample of origin, sequenced in a study of identifying expanded T cells in peripheral blood. TCRdb keeps only in-frame clones here, not all; method: immunoSEQ multiplex PCR. This sample carries about 100,000 clones, around nine tenths of them seen once, and the ten largest clones take 5% to 6.5%. The sequencing input was blood. The receptors derive from a person aged 18-69 years in good health.

Here the CDR3 reads CAIRDRGLWEDTIYF. Here the CDR3 DNA reads TGTGCCATCAGGGACAGGGGGCTATGGGAGGACACCATATATTTT. The chain joins TRBV10-3 to TRBJ1-3; 11 bases agree with TRBD1. This CDR3 comprises 15 residues. Germline lookup yields CDR1 ENHRY and CDR2 SYGVKD. With 6 bases clipped from V and 8 bases from J, the junction kept 9 bases outside the gene matches.

This clone was picked up a small number of times. The rearrangement uses TRBV5-1 and TRBJ1-5, with D perhaps matching TRBD1 (5 bases). Germline V gives CDR1 SGHRS, CDR2 YFSETQ. The ends were cut back, 4 bases at V and 3 bases at J, with 11 bases in the middle. The CDR3 extends over 14 amino acids. The CDR3 loop is CASSPDSPNQPQHF. The CDR3 DNA sequence: TGCGCCAGCAGCCCCGACAGCCCCAATCAGCCCCAGCATTTT.

The rearrangement links TRBV19 to TRBJ1-6, with a weak D call TRBD1 (6 bases). The V end lost 8 bases, the J end lost 10 bases, and 12 bases lay between the germline ends. Per the germline V gene, CDR1 is LNHDA and CDR2 is SQIVND (reference sequence). The length of the CDR3 is 12 residues. The CDR3 spells CASQGSGSPLHF. CDR3 coding DNA: TGTGCCAGTCAGGGGTCGGGGTCACCCCTCCACTTT.

The chain recombines TRBV4-2 with TRBJ1-4; D might be TRBD1 (6 bases). Germline V gene lookup returns CDR1 LGHNA and CDR2 YNFKEQ. The germline V and J ends were trimmed by 4 bases and 4 bases, with 16 bases remaining between them. The CDR3 has 16 amino acids. In DNA, the CDR3 is TGTGCCAGCAGCCCTCGACCACAGGGATATAATGAAAAACTGTTTTTT. It is translated as CASSPRPQGYNEKLFF.

This clone is a singleton in its sample. V usage is TRBV9 and J usage is TRBJ2-1, with TRBD2 matching 10 bases. V was pared by 4 bases and J by 1 base, with 5 bases of the junction left unmatched. Germline V CDR1 and CDR2: SGDLS, YYNGEE. CDR3 length: 16 residues. The CDR3: CASSLTTSGSYNEQFF. The CDR3 region has the DNA TGTGCCAGCAGCTTAACGACTAGCGGGTCCTACAATGAGCAGTTCTTC.

V is TRBV6-6 and J is TRBJ1-1; D possibly corresponds to TRBD1 (5 bases). The V end lost 6 bases, the J end lost 3 bases, and 20 bases lay between the germline ends. The germline CDR1 and CDR2 sequences are MNHNY and SVGAGI (reference sequence). The CDR3 has 16 amino acids. CDR3 in amino acids: CASSSTRGPKYTEAFF. In DNA, the CDR3 is TGTGCCAGCAGCTCTACGAGGGGACCCAAGTACACTGAAGCTTTCTTT.

The chain recombines TRBV19 with TRBJ1-1; a possible D gene is TRBD1 (5 bases). The germline V and J ends were trimmed by 3 bases and 0 bases, with 11 bases remaining between them. Per germline, CDR1 LNHDA and CDR2 SQIVND (reference sequence). This CDR3 spans 15 amino acids. This CDR3 reads CASSIVGGVNTEAFF. The CDR3 DNA reads as TGTGCCAGTAGTATTGTGGGGGGGGTGAACACTGAAGCTTTCTTT.

This clone was detected only once. The genes are TRBV10-2 and TRBJ2-6, with D uncertain. Germline CDR1 WSHSY, CDR2 SAAADI. V was trimmed by 6 bases and J by 0 bases, leaving 18 bases between them. There are 18 residues in the CDR3. CDR3 amino acids: CASRGPGDISSGANVLTF. The CDR3 DNA is TGCGCCAGCAGGGGCCCAGGCGATATTAGCTCTGGGGCCAACGTCCTGACTTTC.

This chain links TRBV7-2 with TRBJ1-1, with TRBD1 identical over 8 bases. V dropped 4 bases and J dropped 8; count of bases not matched to a gene: 12. Per the germline V gene, CDR1 is SGHTA and CDR2 is FQGNSA. The CDR3 is 15 amino acids. CDR3 bases: TGTGCCAGCAGCTCTAGATTGTACAGGGGGACCGAAGCTTTCTTT. Translated, it gives CASSSRLYRGTEAFF. Full variable domain (remainder filled in from reference TRBV7-2 and TRBJ1-1): GAGVSQSPSNKVTEKGKDVELRCDPISGHTALYWYRQSLGQGLEFLIYFQGNSAPDKSGLPSDRFSAERTGGSVSTLTIQRTQQEDSAVYLCASSSRLYRGTEAFFGQGTRLTVV.

This clone was observed a handful of times. V usage is TRBV5-4 and J usage is TRBJ1-2, with D perhaps TRBD1 (6 bases). V dropped 0 bases and J dropped 6 bases, with 9 bases sitting between them. CDR3 size: 13 residues. Germline assignment: CDR1 SGHNT and CDR2 YYREEE (reference sequence). CDR3 in amino acids: CASSLVSGDGYTF. The CDR3, as DNA: TGTGCCAGCAGCTTGGTGTCAGGGGATGGCTACACCTTC.

This rearrangement joins TRBV4-1 to TRBJ2-5, with 7 bases aligning to TRBD2. Germline-derived CDR1 and CDR2 are MGHRA and YSYEKL. V dropped 1 base and J dropped 2; count of bases not matched to a gene: 19. The CDR3 has 20 residues. The CDR3 spells CASSQVPSQSRRTRQETQYF. CDR3 coding DNA: TGCGCCAGCAGCCAAGTACCTTCCCAGTCAAGGAGGACTAGACAAGAGACCCAGTACTTC.

The V call is TRBV6-6, the J call TRBJ2-7; possibly TRBD2 for D (6 bases). CDR3 length: 14 residues. Trimming took off 3 bases at V and 1 base at J, with 10 bases between the two ends. Looked up from germline, CDR1 is MNHNY and CDR2 is SVGAGI (reference sequence). This CDR3 reads CASSYKGRSYEQYF. The CDR3 region has the DNA TGTGCCAGCAGTTATAAGGGGAGGTCCTACGAGCAGTACTTC.

As concerns this clone: Other DNA sequences from this sample encode an identical CDR3 as well. This rearrangement joins TRBV19 to TRBJ1-3, with a possible D match to TRBD1 (5 bases). CDR1 LNHDA and CDR2 SQIVND come from the germline V gene (reference sequence). This CDR3 is built from 15 residues. V lost 3 bases, J lost 0 bases, and 9 bases lay in between. This CDR3 reads CASSIGGSSGNTIYF. CDR3 DNA sequence: TGTGCCAGTAGTATCGGGGGAAGCTCTGGAAACACCATATATTTT.

The rearrangement uses TRBV18 and TRBJ2-3, with 9 bases matching TRBD1. The CDR3 length is 17 residues. V shed 5 bases and J 1 base; nucleotides not matched to a gene: 10. Looked up from germline, CDR1 is KGHSH and CDR2 is LQKENI. The CDR3 sequence is CASSYRGRGGRTDTQYF. In nucleotides, the CDR3 is TGTGCCAGCTCATACAGGGGGCGCGGCGGTCGCACAGATACGCAGTATTTT. Supplemented by reference TRBV18 and TRBJ2-3, the full variable domain reads NAGVMQNPRHLVRRRGQEARLRCSPMKGHSHVYWYRQLPEEGLKFMVYLQKENIIDESGMPKERFSAEFPKEGPSILRIQQVVRGDSAAYFCASSYRGRGGRTDTQYFGPGTRLTVL.

CDR3 sequence: CASSWGQTTASYGYTF. The CDR3 DNA reads TGTGCCAGTAGTTGGGGACAAACGACTGCTTCATATGGCTACACCTTC. The V and J genes are TRBV19 and TRBJ1-2; tentative D call: TRBD1 (6 bases). The CDR3 has 16 amino acids. From germline, CDR1 is LNHDA and CDR2 SQIVND (reference sequence). V was trimmed by 5 bases and J by 5 bases, leaving 21 bases between them.